In this sample, the clone carrying this TCR beta chain turned up once. Antigen: not known. The data are from a study of T cell responses to AZD1222 COVID-19 vaccine. Points from the study as a whole: Just a handful of people given AZD1222 tested seropositive at baseline. Clonal diversity may have been underestimated in mostly white British donors. Spike-specific TCRs gained breadth and depth after people received two AZD1222 doses.

Only in-frame clones appear in the TCRdb table, and some are missing; sequencing was by immunoSEQ multiplex PCR. The sample records 50,000 to 70,000 clones, 65% to 90% being singletons. Germline V gives CDR1 LGHDT, CDR2 YNNKEL (reference sequence). Trimming at V came to 0 bases and at J to 9 bases, leaving 8 bases not matched to a gene. The CDR3 extends over 16 amino acids. V usage is TRBV3-1 (or the pseudogene TRBV3-2) and J usage is TRBJ1-6; 7 bases fit TRBD1. Specimen: peripheral blood, collected 28 days after the second AZD1222 dose. This receptor was taken from an adult who received the AZD1222 COVID-19 vaccine. CDR3 sequence: CASSQDRDPGGSPLHF. The CDR3 bases are TGTGCCAGCAGCCAAGACAGGGACCCAGGGGGTTCACCCCTCCACTTT.